The entry that follows covers one T cell receptor (beta chain) sequence. What it binds is unknown. The CDR3 extends over 16 amino acids. Looked up from germline, CDR1 is SGDLS and CDR2 is YYNGEE. V lost 4 bases and J lost 0; bases outside the gene matches: 8. These data are taken from a study of blood T cells in healthy people across ages. Findings and caveats of the study: Observed TCR beta diversity per million T cells went down as age went up. This fall followed a roughly linear course with age. Diversity was higher, and naive CD4+ cells more numerous, in long-lived donors than in aged donors.

Donor samples were obtained from healthy Caucasian individuals from Russia, aged about 6 to 90. It was with a sample-barcoded 5' primer and a J-beta primer mix that a second PCR of roughly 7 to 12 cycles was run. Each cDNA was tagged by a template-switch adaptor containing 12 random nucleotides. TCRdb re-derived calls from the 5' RACE reads in MiXCR, one entry per CDR3 protein. The sample gives hundreds of thousands of distinct CDR3 sequences, about 56% of which show up once; around 25% is in the top ten. Sequenced sample: blood. The clonotype comes from a middle-aged man in good health. This sequence joins TRBV9 and TRBJ2-3; TRBD2 matches 7 bases. In nucleotides, the CDR3 is TGTGCCAGCAGCCCTCATGGGGGGGGAAGCACAGATACGCAGTATTTT. It yields the protein CASSPHGGGSTDTQYF. The whole variable domain, remainder taken from reference TRBV9 and TRBJ2-3, is DSGVTQTPKHLITATGQRVTLRCSPRSGDLSVYWYQQSLDQGLQFLIQYYNGEERAKGNILERFSAQQFPDLHSELNLSSLELGDSALYFCASSPHGGGSTDTQYFGPGTRLTVL.